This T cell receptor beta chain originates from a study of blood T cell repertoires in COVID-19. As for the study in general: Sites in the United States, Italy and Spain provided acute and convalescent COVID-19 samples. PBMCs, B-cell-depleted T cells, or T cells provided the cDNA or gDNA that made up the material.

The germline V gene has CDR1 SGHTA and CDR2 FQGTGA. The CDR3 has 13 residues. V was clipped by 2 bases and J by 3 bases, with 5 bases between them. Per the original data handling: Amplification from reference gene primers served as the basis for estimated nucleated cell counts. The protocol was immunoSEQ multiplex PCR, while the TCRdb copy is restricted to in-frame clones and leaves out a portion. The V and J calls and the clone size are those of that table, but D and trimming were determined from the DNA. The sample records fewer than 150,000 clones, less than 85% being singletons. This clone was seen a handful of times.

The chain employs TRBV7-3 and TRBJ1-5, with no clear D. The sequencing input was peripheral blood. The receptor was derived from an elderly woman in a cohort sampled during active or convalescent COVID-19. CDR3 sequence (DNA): TGTGCCAGCAGCTTATTTATCAATCAGCCCCAGCATTTT. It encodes CASSLFINQPQHF. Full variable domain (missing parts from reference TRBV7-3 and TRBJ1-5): GAGVSQTPSNKVTEKGKYVELRCDPISGHTALYWYRQSLGQGPEFLIYFQGTGAADDSGLPNDRFFAVRPEGSVSTLKIQRTERGDSAVYLCASSLFINQPQHFGDGTRLSIL.